This passage covers 23 T cell receptor beta chains from one sample sequenced in a study of beta chain features in type 1 diabetes. General study findings and limits: TCRB CDR3s were moderately but significantly shorter in Type 1 diabetes patients in all four CD4+ subsets.

These receptors have no known antigen. The study reverse transcribed the entire isolated RNA, so it sequenced expressed TCRB transcripts. Libraries were prepared by immunoSEQ multiplex PCR; TCRdb keeps only in-frame clonotypes and omits some of them. This table holds under 200,000 clones, around 10% found once. The sequenced sample consisted of central memory CD4+ T cells from blood. All receptors come from a man in his thirties or forties with type 1 diabetes.

This clone was seen a few times. V is TRBV29-1 and J is TRBJ2-3; 7 nucleotides agree with TRBD2. CDR3 length: 12 residues. The germline CDR1 and CDR2 sequences are SQVTM and ANQGSEA. The V gene end was trimmed by 7 bases and the J gene end by 5 bases; junction bases not matched to a gene: 6. The CDR3 loop reads CSALTSRDTQYF. CDR3 nucleotides: TGCAGCGCTTTGACTAGCCGAGATACGCAGTATTTT.

The rearrangement uses TRBV7-8 and TRBJ2-7; D ambiguous. The CDR3 is 15 residues long. Germline CDR1 and CDR2: SGHVS and FQNEAQ. V was pared by 1 base and J by 2 bases, with 12 bases between. The CDR3 protein is CASSLGGRHTYEQYF. DNA for the CDR3: TGTGCCAGCAGCTTAGGCGGCCGGCATACCTACGAGCAGTACTTC.

The chain combines TRBV5-4 with TRBJ2-7, with 10 bases that match TRBD2. This CDR3 has 15 residues. CDR1 and CDR2 (germline): SGHNT, YYREEE (reference sequence). V shed 0 bases, J shed 4 bases, and the junction held 4 bases outside the gene matches. In DNA, the CDR3 is TGTGCCAGCAGCTTGGGGACTAGCGGACGGTACGAGCAGTACTTC. Amino acid sequence: CASSLGTSGRYEQYF.

This clone was seen a few times. This chain joins TRBV5-6 and TRBJ2-5; 7 bases line up with TRBD1. Unmatched junction bases numbered 5, after V lost 4 bases and J lost 2 bases. CDR3 size: 14 residues. Per germline, CDR1 SGHDT and CDR2 YYEEEE. DNA of the CDR3: TGTGCCAGCAGCACGGGACAGTTACAAGAGACCCAGTACTTC. Its protein product is CASSTGQLQETQYF.

This chain uses TRBV7-2 with TRBJ2-3; tentatively, D is TRBD1 (5 bases). The V and J ends lost 2 bases and 13 bases respectively, with 16 bases between them. This CDR3 is built from 13 residues. Germline-derived CDR1 and CDR2 are SGHTA and FQGNSA. The CDR3 spells CASSLLLQGYEYF. The CDR3 DNA follows: TGTGCCAGCAGCTTACTCCTCCAGGGTTATGAGTATTTT.

This clone was observed a handful of times. The genes are TRBV4-3 and TRBJ2-7; the match to TRBD2 covers 15 bases. CDR3 length: 18 amino acids. The J segment lost 3 bases and the V segment lost 0 bases, leaving 6 bases of the junction unmatched. In germline, CDR1 is LGHNA, CDR2 YSLEER. CDR3 protein: CASSQDMGLAGGGYEQYF. The CDR3 coding sequence is TGCGCCAGCAGCCAAGATATGGGACTAGCGGGGGGCGGCTACGAGCAGTACTTC.

A few counts support this clone. The CDR3 DNA follows: TGTGCCAGCAGTCCGGGACAGGGGATCGTCGAAGCTTTCTTT. The encoded protein is CASSPGQGIVEAFF. V is TRBV2 and J is TRBJ1-1; TRBD1 agrees at 10 bases. Germline-derived CDR1 and CDR2 are SNHLY and FYNNEI. The length of the CDR3 is 14 residues. Unmatched junction bases numbered 8, after V lost 5 bases and J lost 8 bases.

The rearrangement uses TRBV28 and TRBJ2-4; D is perhaps TRBD1 (6 bases). Germline CDR1 MDHEN, CDR2 SYDVKM. Trimming removed 7 bases at V and 8 bases at J, with 12 bases between. This CDR3 spans 12 amino acids. CDR3 bases: TGTGCCAGCAACCGTAACAGGGACATTCAGTACTTC. Amino acids: CASNRNRDIQYF.

The rearrangement joins TRBV19 to TRBJ2-7; possible D gene TRBD2, 5 bases. Germline loops: CDR1 LNHDA, CDR2 SQIVND (reference sequence). V lost 3 bases, J lost 3 bases, and 9 bases lay in between. CDR3 length equals 13 residues. The DNA of the CDR3 is TGTGCCAGTAGTATTGGTGGAGGCTACGAGCAGTACTTC. Protein product: CASSIGGGYEQYF.

The V gene is TRBV4-1, the J gene TRBJ2-2; 8 bases line up with TRBD2. CDR3 length: 14 residues. V was clipped by 1 base and J by 7 bases; unmatched bases: 2. Germline lookup yields CDR1 MGHRA and CDR2 YSYEKL. The CDR3 DNA follows: TGCGCCAGCAGCCAAGGGACTAGCATCGGGGAGCTGTTTTTT. Its translation: CASSQGTSIGELFF.

The V call is TRBV27, the J call TRBJ2-4; 12 nucleotides match TRBD2. Germline V gives CDR1 MNHEY, CDR2 SMNVEV (reference sequence). V was clipped by 5 bases and J by 0 bases; unmatched bases: 2. This CDR3 comprises 16 residues. DNA of the CDR3: TGTGCCAGCAGTGGACTAGCGGGATCAGCCAAAAACATTCAGTACTTC. As protein: CASSGLAGSAKNIQYF.

This sequence joins TRBV7-6 and TRBJ2-6, with TRBD1 matching over 11 bases. The CDR3 runs 18 residues. CDR1 is SGHVS and CDR2 is FNYEAQ in the germline V gene. V shed 5 bases and J 2 bases; nucleotides not matched to a gene: 8. CDR3 nucleotide sequence: TGTGCCAGCAGCGCCTGGGGGACAGGGGGGACTGGGGCCAACGTCCTGACTTTC. Translating gives CASSAWGTGGTGANVLTF.

The rearrangement joins TRBV4-1 to TRBJ2-3, with D possibly being TRBD1 (6 bases). CDR3 length: 16 amino acids. V gave up 0 bases and J gave up 3 bases, with 13 bases separating them. CDR1 and CDR2 from the germline V gene are MGHRA and YSYEKL. The CDR3, as DNA: TGCGCCAGCAGCCAAGATCTGGGCGGACAGACAGATACGCAGTATTTT. It codes for CASSQDLGGQTDTQYF.

The rearrangement joins TRBV7-9 to TRBJ1-1; possibly TRBD1 for D (5 bases). In germline, CDR1 is SEHNR, CDR2 FQNEAQ (reference sequence). This CDR3 comprises 15 residues. Trimming cost V 5 bases and J 1 base, with 14 bases left between them. The CDR3 nucleotides read TGTGCCAGCAGCCCGACGGACAAAGCGAACACTGAAGCTTTCTTT. It codes for CASSPTDKANTEAFF.

This clone is a singleton in its sample. This chain connects TRBV6-5 to TRBJ2-5, with TRBD2 matching 9 bases. The CDR3 is 13 residues long. Germline trimming cut 10 bases from V and 1 base from J; bases unmatched to any gene: 4. In germline, CDR1 is MNHEY, CDR2 SVGAGI. The CDR3, as DNA: TGTGCCACCGTAGCGGGGGCCCAAGAGACCCAGTACTTC. Translating gives CATVAGAQETQYF.

The V and J genes are TRBV28 and TRBJ2-3; possibly TRBD2 for D (6 bases). This CDR3 has 16 amino acids. Trimming removed 3 bases at V and 4 bases at J, with 17 bases between. The germline gives CDR1 MDHEN, CDR2 SYDVKM. In DNA form, the CDR3 reads TGTGCCAGCAGTTTTTATACACCCGGAGGGGCAGATACGCAGTATTTT. Translation gives CASSFYTPGGADTQYF.

The J gene is TRBJ2-7, the V gene TRBV28, with 7 bases identical to TRBD1. In germline, CDR1 is MDHEN, CDR2 SYDVKM. Trimming took 5 bases from V and 3 from J; bases not matched to a gene: 7. CDR3 length: 14 residues. The CDR3 here is CASSRPTGNYEQYF. The CDR3 bases are TGTGCCAGCAGTCGCCCGACAGGGAACTACGAGCAGTACTTC.

The genes are TRBV4-3 and TRBJ1-5; no clear D. In germline, CDR1 is LGHNA, CDR2 YSLEER. This CDR3 comprises 13 residues. The ends were cut back, 0 bases at V and 5 bases at J, with 5 bases in the middle. The CDR3 loop is CASSQDPYQPQHF. CDR3 nucleotide sequence: TGCGCCAGCAGCCAAGACCCCTATCAGCCCCAGCATTTT.

The rearrangement joins TRBV5-1 to TRBJ1-3; 7 bases agree with TRBD1. Germline-derived CDR1 and CDR2 are SGHRS and YFSETQ. V lost 4 bases to trimming and J lost 7 bases; unmatched junction nucleotides: 8. The CDR3 consists of 14 residues. The CDR3 DNA reads TGCGCCAGCAGCGCTCGATTACAGGGGAACACCATATATTTT. Its translation is CASSARLQGNTIYF.

The chain uses TRBV7-9 and TRBJ1-1; D remains unclear. This CDR3 spans 14 amino acids. CDR1 SEHNR and CDR2 FQNEAQ come from the germline V gene (reference sequence). Trimming left V 5 bases short and J 0 bases short, with 10 bases between. The CDR3 here is CASSEQSLNTEAFF. CDR3 bases: TGTGCCAGCAGCGAACAGTCCCTGAACACTGAAGCTTTCTTT.

The chain uses TRBV30 and TRBJ2-7; 8 positions match TRBD1. The V segment lost 1 base and the J segment 3 bases; nucleotides outside the gene matches: 2. This CDR3 has 13 residues. Germline CDR1 GTSNPN, CDR2 SVGIG (reference sequence). CDR3 loop: CAWSGTGNYEQYF. The CDR3 region has the DNA TGTGCCTGGAGTGGGACAGGGAACTACGAGCAGTACTTC. Full variable domain (rest looked up from reference TRBV30 and TRBJ2-7): SQTIHQWPATLVQPVGSPLSLECTVEGTSNPNLYWYRQAAGRGLQLLFYSVGIGQISSEVPQNLSASRPQDRQFILSSKKLLLSDSGFYLCAWSGTGNYEQYFGPGTRLTVT.

This clone was seen more than once but under ten times. The chain combines TRBV6-6 with TRBJ2-1, with TRBD1 matching over 7 bases. This CDR3 region has 14 residues. CDR1 and CDR2 (germline): MNHNY, SVGAGI (reference sequence). The V and J ends lost 5 bases and 1 base, in that order; junction bases with no gene match: 2. CDR3 residues: CASSRGQSYNEQFF. The DNA of the CDR3 is TGTGCCAGCAGTCGGGGACAGTCCTACAATGAGCAGTTCTTC.

The gene calls are TRBV30 and TRBJ2-3; 7 nucleotides agree with TRBD2. Germline V gene lookup returns CDR1 GTSNPN and CDR2 SVGIG (reference sequence). The CDR3 runs to 11 residues. V dropped 4 bases and J dropped 6; count of bases not matched to a gene: 1. The CDR3 reads CAWTGGDTQYF. As DNA, the CDR3 is TGTGCCTGGACCGGGGGGGATACGCAGTATTTT.